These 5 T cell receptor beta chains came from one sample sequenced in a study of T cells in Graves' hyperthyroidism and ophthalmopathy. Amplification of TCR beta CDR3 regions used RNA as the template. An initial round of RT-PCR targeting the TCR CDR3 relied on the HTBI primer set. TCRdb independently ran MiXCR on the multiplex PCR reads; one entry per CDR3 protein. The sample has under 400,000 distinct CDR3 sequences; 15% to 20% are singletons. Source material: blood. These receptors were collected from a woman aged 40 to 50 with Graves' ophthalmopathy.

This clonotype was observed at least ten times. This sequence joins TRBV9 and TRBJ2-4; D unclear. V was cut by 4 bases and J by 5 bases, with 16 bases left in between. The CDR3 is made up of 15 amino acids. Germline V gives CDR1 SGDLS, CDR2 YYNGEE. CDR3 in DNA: TGTGCCAGCAGCTCTGGGGTTGCCCCCGAAAACATTCAGTACTTC. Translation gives CASSSGVAPENIQYF. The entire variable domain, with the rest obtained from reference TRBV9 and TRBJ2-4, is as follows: DSGVTQTPKHLITATGQRVTLRCSPRSGDLSVYWYQQSLDQGLQFLIQYYNGEERAKGNILERFSAQQFPDLHSELNLSSLELGDSALYFCASSSGVAPENIQYFGAGTRLSVL.

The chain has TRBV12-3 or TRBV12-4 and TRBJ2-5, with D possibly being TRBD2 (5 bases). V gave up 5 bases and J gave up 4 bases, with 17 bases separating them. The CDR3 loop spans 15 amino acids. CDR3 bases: TGTGCCAGCAGTGAGGGCGCTTTCCTGGGAGAGACCCAGTACTTC. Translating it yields CASSEGAFLGETQYF.

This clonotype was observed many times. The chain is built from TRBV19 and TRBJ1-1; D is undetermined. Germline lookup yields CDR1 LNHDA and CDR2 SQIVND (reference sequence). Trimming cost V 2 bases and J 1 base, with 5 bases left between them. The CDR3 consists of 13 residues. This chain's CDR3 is CASSIRQNTEAFF. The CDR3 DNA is TGTGCCAGTAGTATAAGGCAGAACACTGAAGCTTTCTTT.

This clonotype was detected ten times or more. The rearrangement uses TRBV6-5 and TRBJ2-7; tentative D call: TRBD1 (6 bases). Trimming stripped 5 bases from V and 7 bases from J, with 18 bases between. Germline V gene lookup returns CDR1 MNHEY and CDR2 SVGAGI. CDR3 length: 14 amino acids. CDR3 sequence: CASSPPGQSGEQYF. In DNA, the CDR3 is TGTGCCAGCAGTCCACCGGGACAATCGGGGGAGCAGTACTTC.

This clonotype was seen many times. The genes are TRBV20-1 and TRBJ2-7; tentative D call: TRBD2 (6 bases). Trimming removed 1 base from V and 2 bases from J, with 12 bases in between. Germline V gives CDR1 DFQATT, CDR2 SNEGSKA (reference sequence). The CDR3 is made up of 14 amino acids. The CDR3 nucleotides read TGCAGTGCTAGAGGTCCGGGACTGCCCTACGAGCAGTACTTC. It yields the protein CSARGPGLPYEQYF.